Sequencing of this TCR beta chain was carried out in a study of T cell responses to AZD1222 COVID-19 vaccine. Overall study results and limits: Within unmutated variant regions lay the reported targets of nearly half of spike-specific TCRs.

The repertoire was sequenced with immunoSEQ multiplex PCR; TCRdb's copy has only in-frame clones and lacks some. Of 100,000 to 150,000 clones listed, approximately 85% were seen once; the top ten hold 3.5% to 4.5%. The CDR3 spans 14 residues. Germline CDR1 and CDR2: SGDLS and YYNGEE. V was pared by 1 base and J by 1 base, with 8 bases between. This clone came up once. As yet, its antigen is unknown. J is TRBJ1-1 and V is TRBV9; unclear D gene. The source is an adult who received the AZD1222 COVID-19 vaccine. The sequencing used peripheral blood, collected 28 days after the second AZD1222 dose. The chain's CDR3 is CASSVLGGNTEAFF. The DNA for the CDR3 is TGTGCCAGCAGCGTACTCGGTGGGAACACTGAAGCTTTCTTT. Together with reference TRBV9 and TRBJ1-1, the CDR3 gives the full variable domain: DSGVTQTPKHLITATGQRVTLRCSPRSGDLSVYWYQQSLDQGLQFLIQYYNGEERAKGNILERFSAQQFPDLHSELNLSSLELGDSALYFCASSVLGGNTEAFFGQGTRLTVV.